Listed below are T cell receptor beta chains from one sample, sequenced in a study of blood T cell repertoires in COVID-19. Some clones are missing from TCRdb's copy, which holds only in-frame ones; the method was immunoSEQ multiplex PCR. The profile shows approximately 68,000 clones, roughly 90% of them singletons. Sequencing was performed on peripheral blood. These TCRs come from a man aged 50-59 years with active COVID-19. The CDR3 runs from the conserved cysteine through the conserved F or W. The D gene is left open where the match is weak. Clone size is given for some rows only: seen once, a few or many times, or a class if the clone is expanded.

v_gene	abundance	j_gene	d_gene	CDR3aa	CDR3nt
TRBV5-1	-	TRBJ1-2	TRBD1	CASSTTGDYGYTF	TGCGCCAGCAGCACAACAGGGGACTATGGCTACACCTTC
TRBV15	-	TRBJ2-2	TRBD2	CATSRGGSDTGELFF	TGTGCCACCAGCAGAGGCGGGAGTGACACCGGGGAGCTGTTTTTT
TRBV7-2	-	TRBJ2-7	-	CASSWQTGISHEQYF	TGTGCCAGCAGCTGGCAAACAGGGATTTCCCACGAGCAGTACTTC
TRBV6-5	-	TRBJ1-2	TRBD1	CASTDGQGAYGYTF	TGTGCCAGCACGGATGGACAGGGGGCGTATGGCTACACCTTC
TRBV6-2/TRBV6-3	few	TRBJ2-1	TRBD1	CASSSWTGSSYNEQFF	TGTGCCAGCAGTTCCTGGACAGGGAGCTCCTACAATGAGCAGTTCTTC
TRBV10-3	-	TRBJ2-7	-	CAICQQASYEQYF	TGTGCCATCTGCCAACAGGCGTCCTACGAGCAGTACTTC
TRBV14	few	TRBJ1-2	-	CASSQPGGYGYTF	TGTGCCAGCAGCCAGCCGGGAGGCTATGGCTACACCTTC
TRBV10-1	few	TRBJ1-6	-	CASSETTSSSGAMSF	TGCGCCAGCAGTGAGACTACTTCCTCCTCAGGGGCAATGAGCTTT
TRBV6-1	few	TRBJ2-7	-	CASSEQGSYEQYF	TGTGCCAGCAGTGAACAGGGTTCCTACGAGCAGTACTTC
TRBV4-3	-	TRBJ1-4	TRBD1	CASSQDGTGREKLFF	TGCGCCAGCAGCCAAGATGGGACAGGGAGGGAAAAACTGTTTTTT
TRBV28	-	TRBJ2-1	-	CASSSPRGLREQFF	TGTGCCAGCAGTTCCCCCCGTGGCCTGCGGGAGCAGTTCTTC
TRBV20-1	-	TRBJ2-2	TRBD1	CSASDDRGSTGELFF	TGCAGTGCTAGTGACGACAGGGGGAGTACCGGGGAGCTGTTTTTT
TRBV7-2	once	TRBJ1-2	-	CASTPAGVVYGYTF	TGTGCCAGCACCCCGGCAGGGGTGGTCTATGGCTACACCTTC
TRBV4-2	once	TRBJ2-6	TRBD1	CASSQVIGRGPGANVLTF	TGTGCCAGCAGCCAAGTTATCGGCAGGGGGCCTGGGGCCAACGTCCTGACTTTC
TRBV2	-	TRBJ1-2	-	CASRQGIGYTF	TGTGCCAGCAGGCAGGGTATAGGCTACACCTTC
TRBV5-4	-	TRBJ1-1	TRBD1	CASSLGQGAGTEAFF	TGTGCCAGCAGCTTGGGACAGGGGGCTGGCACTGAAGCTTTCTTT
TRBV5-1	-	TRBJ1-2	-	CASSLTESYGYTF	TGCGCCAGCAGCTTGACAGAGTCCTATGGCTACACCTTC
TRBV14	few	TRBJ2-7	-	CASSQEQGPEQYF	TGTGCCAGCAGCCAAGAACAGGGTCCCGAGCAGTACTTC
TRBV27	once	TRBJ2-7	TRBD1	CASSVLGTAPYEQYF	TGTGCCAGCAGTGTCCTCGGGACAGCGCCCTACGAGCAGTACTTC
TRBV9	-	TRBJ2-1	TRBD2	CASSVVAGGPNEQFF	TGTGCCAGCAGCGTAGTAGCGGGAGGGCCCAATGAGCAGTTCTTC
TRBV19	-	TRBJ1-1	-	CASSIGGTWNTEAFF	TGTGCCAGTAGTATAGGAGGAACGTGGAACACTGAAGCTTTCTTT
TRBV11-2	-	TRBJ2-5	TRBD2	CASSLILAGYQETQYF	TGTGCCAGCAGCTTAATCCTAGCGGGGTACCAAGAGACCCAGTACTTC
TRBV18	-	TRBJ2-1	TRBD2	CASSPVPRTSGGLGNEQFF	TGTGCCAGCTCACCAGTCCCACGGACTAGCGGGGGGCTAGGCAATGAGCAGTTCTTC
TRBV7-9	-	TRBJ1-5	-	CASSRVGNQPQHF	TGTGCCAGTTCCAGGGTTGGCAATCAGCCCCAGCATTTT
TRBV11-1	-	TRBJ2-7	-	CASSLGQGERHEQYF	TGTGCCAGCAGCTTAGGGCAGGGTGAACGCCACGAGCAGTACTTC
TRBV9	-	TRBJ2-1	TRBD1	CASSVGQGGNEQFF	TGTGCCAGCAGCGTAGGACAGGGTGGCAATGAGCAGTTCTTC
TRBV5-1	-	TRBJ2-1	-	CASNAFSYNEQFF	TGCGCCAGCAACGCGTTCTCCTACAATGAGCAGTTCTTC
TRBV7-9	-	TRBJ2-3	TRBD2	CASRWGGGTSGFTDTQYF	TGTGCCAGCCGCTGGGGAGGCGGGACTAGCGGCTTCACAGATACGCAGTATTTT
TRBV7-3	-	TRBJ2-2	-	CASSLRSGNTGELFF	TGTGCCAGCAGCTTAAGGTCAGGGAACACCGGGGAGCTGTTTTTT
TRBV20-1	-	TRBJ2-7	-	CSARVLNEQYF	TGCAGTGCTAGAGTACTGAACGAGCAGTACTTC
TRBV24-1	-	TRBJ2-5	-	CATSLTIGTRETQYF	TGTGCCACCAGCTTGACCATCGGGACAAGAGAGACCCAGTACTTC
TRBV21-1	-	TRBJ2-7	-	CASTPYLTCTGTGTYEQYF	TGTGCCAGCACCCCGTACCTGACGTGCACGGGGACAGGTACCTACGAGCAGTACTTC
TRBV9	-	TRBJ2-1	-	CASSVMGSSYNEQFF	TGTGCCAGCAGCGTAATGGGCAGCTCCTACAATGAGCAGTTCTTC
TRBV18	-	TRBJ2-7	TRBD1	CASSPSGQGTEQYF	TGTGCCAGCTCACCATCGGGACAGGGGACCGAGCAGTACTTC
TRBV25-1	-	TRBJ1-1	-	CASTDSSGERVAEAFF	TGTGCCAGCACCGACTCCTCAGGGGAAAGGGTCGCTGAAGCTTTCTTT
TRBV6-5	-	TRBJ1-2	-	CASSPSSTQRGYTF	TGTGCCAGCAGTCCTTCTTCGACCCAGCGTGGCTACACCTTC
TRBV9	-	TRBJ2-3	-	CTDRGRDKDTQYF	TGTACCGACCGGGGCAGGGACAAAGATACGCAGTATTTT
TRBV27	-	TRBJ1-1	-	CASSLLTGEAFF	TGTGCCAGCAGTCTATTGACTGGTGAAGCTTTCTTT
TRBV11-2	-	TRBJ2-5	TRBD1	CASSTGQVQETQYF	TGTGCCAGCAGCACCGGACAGGTACAAGAGACCCAGTACTTC
TRBV5-1	-	TRBJ2-1	TRBD1	CASSLTGTGVTNEQFF	TGCGCCAGCAGCCTAACCGGGACAGGGGTCACCAATGAGCAGTTCTTC
TRBV6-1	few	TRBJ2-7	TRBD2	CASSDLAGLTTSAYF	TGTGCCAGCAGTGATCTAGCGGGATTAACAACCTCCGCCTACTTC
TRBV5-1	-	TRBJ1-2	-	CASSWTTASYGYTF	TGCGCCAGCAGCTGGACGACAGCTAGCTATGGCTACACCTTC
TRBV4-2	-	TRBJ2-5	-	CASSRYGGSGYQETQYF	TGTGCCAGCAGCCGTTACGGCGGTAGCGGTTACCAAGAGACCCAGTACTTC
TRBV25-1	few	TRBJ2-7	-	CASSERRYEQYF	TGTGCCAGCAGTGAAAGGAGATACGAGCAGTACTTC
TRBV3-1/TRBV3-2	-	TRBJ1-4	-	CASSLRGGNEKLFF	TGTGCCAGCAGCTTACGCGGGGGGAATGAAAAACTGTTTTTT
TRBV10-3	-	TRBJ2-5	TRBD2	CAISRLAGGWGQETQYF	TGTGCCATCTCTAGACTAGCGGGGGGCTGGGGCCAAGAGACCCAGTACTTC
TRBV11-3	-	TRBJ2-3	-	CASSLDQRGTQYF	TGTGCCAGCAGCTTAGACCAGCGTGGTACGCAGTATTTT
TRBV6-4	-	TRBJ2-1	-	CASSVSLGAIHNEQFF	TGTGCCAGCAGTGTGTCGTTGGGGGCCATTCACAATGAGCAGTTCTTC
TRBV15	-	TRBJ2-1	TRBD2	CATSRGRESYNEQFF	TGTGCCACCAGCAGAGGGCGGGAGTCCTACAATGAGCAGTTCTTC
TRBV18	-	TRBJ1-1	-	CASSPAMGQWFAEAFF	TGTGCCAGCTCACCAGCGATGGGGCAGTGGTTCGCTGAAGCTTTCTTT
TRBV7-2	-	TRBJ2-2	-	CASSLVRRAGTGELFF	TGTGCCAGCAGCTTAGTTCGGAGGGCGGGCACCGGGGAGCTGTTTTTT